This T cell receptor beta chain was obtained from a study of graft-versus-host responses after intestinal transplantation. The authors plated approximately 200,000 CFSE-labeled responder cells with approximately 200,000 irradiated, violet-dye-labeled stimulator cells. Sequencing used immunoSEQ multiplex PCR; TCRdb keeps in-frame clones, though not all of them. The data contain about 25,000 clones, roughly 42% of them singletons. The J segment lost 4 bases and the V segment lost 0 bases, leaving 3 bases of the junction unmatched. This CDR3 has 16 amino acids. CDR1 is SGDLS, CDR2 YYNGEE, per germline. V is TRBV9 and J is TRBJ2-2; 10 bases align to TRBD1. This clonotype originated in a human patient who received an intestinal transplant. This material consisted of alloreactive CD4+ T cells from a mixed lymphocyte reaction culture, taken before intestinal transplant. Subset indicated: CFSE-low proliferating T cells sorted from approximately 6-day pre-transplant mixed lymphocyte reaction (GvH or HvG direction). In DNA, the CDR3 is TGTGCCAGCAGCGTAGAAGGGACAGGGGTCACCGGGGAGCTGTTTTTT. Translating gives CASSVEGTGVTGELFF.